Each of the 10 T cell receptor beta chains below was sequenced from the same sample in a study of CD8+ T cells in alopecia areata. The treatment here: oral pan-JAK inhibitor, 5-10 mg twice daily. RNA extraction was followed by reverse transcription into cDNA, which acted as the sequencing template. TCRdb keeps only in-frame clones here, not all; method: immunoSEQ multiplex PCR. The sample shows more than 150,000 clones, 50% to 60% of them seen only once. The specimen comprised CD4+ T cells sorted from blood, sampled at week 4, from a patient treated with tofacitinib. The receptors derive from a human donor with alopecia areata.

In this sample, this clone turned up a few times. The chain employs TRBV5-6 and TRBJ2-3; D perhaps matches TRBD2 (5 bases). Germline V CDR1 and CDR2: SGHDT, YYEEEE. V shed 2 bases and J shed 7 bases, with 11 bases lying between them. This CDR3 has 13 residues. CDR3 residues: CASSLKGANTQYF. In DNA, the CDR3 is TGTGCCAGCAGCTTAAAGGGAGCCAATACGCAGTATTTT. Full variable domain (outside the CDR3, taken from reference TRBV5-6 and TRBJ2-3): DAGVTQSPTHLIKTRGQQVTLRCSPKSGHDTVSWYQQALGQGPQFIFQYYEEEERQRGNFPDRFSGHQFPNYSSELNVNALLLGDSALYLCASSLKGANTQYFGPGTRLTVL.

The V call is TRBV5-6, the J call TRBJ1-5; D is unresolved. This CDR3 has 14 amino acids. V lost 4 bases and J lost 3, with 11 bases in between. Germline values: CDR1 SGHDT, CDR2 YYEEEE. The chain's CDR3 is CASSIRAINQPQHF. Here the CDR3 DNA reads TGTGCCAGCAGCATCCGGGCCATCAATCAGCCCCAGCATTTT.

In DNA form, the CDR3 reads TGTGCCTGGAACCGGGTCCAGGGACCAGATACGCAGTATTTT. This translates into CAWNRVQGPDTQYF. This chain connects TRBV30 to TRBJ2-3; possibly TRBD1 or TRBD2 for D (5 bases each). The CDR3 length is 14 residues. Germline values: CDR1 GTSNPN, CDR2 SVGIG (reference sequence). The V and J ends lost 4 bases and 4 bases respectively, with 15 bases between them.

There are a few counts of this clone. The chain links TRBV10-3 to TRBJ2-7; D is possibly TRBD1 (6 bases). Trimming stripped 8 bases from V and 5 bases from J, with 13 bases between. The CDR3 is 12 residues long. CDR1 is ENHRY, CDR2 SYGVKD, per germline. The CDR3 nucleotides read TGTGCCATCGGACGCAGGGGCGACGAGCAGTACTTC. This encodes CAIGRRGDEQYF.

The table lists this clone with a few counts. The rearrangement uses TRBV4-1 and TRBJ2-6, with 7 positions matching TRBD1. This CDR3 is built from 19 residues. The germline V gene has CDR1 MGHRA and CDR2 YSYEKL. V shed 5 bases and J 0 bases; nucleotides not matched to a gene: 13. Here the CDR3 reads CASSNNPGQKGSGANVLTF. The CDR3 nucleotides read TGCGCCAGCAGCAATAACCCGGGACAGAAAGGCTCTGGGGCCAACGTCCTGACTTTC.

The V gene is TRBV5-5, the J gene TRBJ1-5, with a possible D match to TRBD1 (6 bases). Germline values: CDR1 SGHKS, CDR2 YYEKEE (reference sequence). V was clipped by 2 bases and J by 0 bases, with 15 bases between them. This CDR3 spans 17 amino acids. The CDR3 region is CASSLAWDTYSNQPQHF. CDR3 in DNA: TGTGCCAGCAGCTTAGCATGGGACACCTATAGCAATCAGCCCCAGCATTTT.

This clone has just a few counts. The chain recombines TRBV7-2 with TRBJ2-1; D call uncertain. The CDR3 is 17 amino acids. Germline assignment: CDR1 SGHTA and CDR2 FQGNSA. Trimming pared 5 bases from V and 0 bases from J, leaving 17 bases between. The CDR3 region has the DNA TGTGCCAGCAGCACGATGAGGTTTTCGAGCTCCTACAATGAGCAGTTCTTC. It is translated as CASSTMRFSSSYNEQFF.

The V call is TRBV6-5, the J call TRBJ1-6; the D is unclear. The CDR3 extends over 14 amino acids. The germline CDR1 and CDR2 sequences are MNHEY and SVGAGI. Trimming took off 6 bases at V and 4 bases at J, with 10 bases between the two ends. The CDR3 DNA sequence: TGTGCCAGCAGACACAAACTGTATAATTCACCCCTCCACTTT. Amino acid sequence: CASRHKLYNSPLHF.

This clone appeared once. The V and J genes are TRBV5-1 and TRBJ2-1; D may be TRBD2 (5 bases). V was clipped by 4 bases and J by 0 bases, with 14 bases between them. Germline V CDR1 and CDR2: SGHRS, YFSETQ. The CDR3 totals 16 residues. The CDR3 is CASSRETRSSYNEQFF. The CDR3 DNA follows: TGCGCCAGCAGCCGGGAAACTAGGAGCTCCTACAATGAGCAGTTCTTC.

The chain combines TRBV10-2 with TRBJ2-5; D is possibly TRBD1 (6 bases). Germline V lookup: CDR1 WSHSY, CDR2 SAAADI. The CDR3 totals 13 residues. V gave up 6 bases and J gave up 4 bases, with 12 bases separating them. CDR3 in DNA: TGCGCCAGCAGCCAAACAGGGTTAGAGACCCAGTACTTC. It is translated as CASSQTGLETQYF.